This TCR beta chain stems from a study of a mutant IDH1 vaccine in newly diagnosed glioma. Study in general: Vaccine administration was initiated 4-6 weeks following radiotherapy alone, or with temozolomide cycles. Earlier therapy was either radiotherapy, temozolomide, or both, and most got both.

V dropped 0 bases and J dropped 4; count of bases not matched to a gene: 3. The V gene's germline CDR1 is MNHNS and CDR2 SASEGT. CDR3 length: 16 amino acids. Time point specified: week 23, last vaccination. Vaccination used 300 ug of mutant IDH1 20-mer peptide per dose, with topical imiquimod. Each of the donors came in with new WHO grade 3 or 4 astrocytomas that were IDH1-mutant and ATRX-lost. Measured with immunoSEQ multiplex PCR; TCRdb has only the in-frame clones, and not every one. The table includes around 30,000 clones, over 75% detected once. On this clone itself: Antigen: not known.

The TCR sequence derives from a man aged 35 to 55 with glioma. V usage is TRBV6-1 and J usage is TRBJ1-5; 10 nucleotides match TRBD1. The sample in question was PBMCs, obtained from a glioma patient whose treatment included an IDH1 peptide vaccine. The CDR3 nucleotides read TGTGCCAGCAGTGAAGCGCCGGGACAGGGGAATCAGCCCCAGCATTTT. Translation: CASSEAPGQGNQPQHF.